This T cell receptor (beta chain) comes out of a study of cytomegalovirus exposure and HLA in healthy donors (dated by TCRdb to 2016 to 2017). Describing the broader study: According to an earlier analysis of 550 to 750 of the donors, 200 million or so T cells yielded some 120 million unique TCR beta sequences and approximately 280 Gb of sequence data. An early release that covered fewer than 800 HLA-typed donors contained 300 to 350 gigabases of sequencing data and 65 million to 100 million unique TCR sequences. Among the approximately 400 genotyped donors, around 81% belonged to the genetic ancestry cluster associated with self-reported Caucasian donors. The study aimed to test whether signatures of past pathogen exposure could be identified by cataloging public T cell receptors. The T cell repertoires of 666 subjects were profiled by immunosequencing and related to cytomegalovirus serostatus. Besides the first cohort of around 670 subjects, a separate validation cohort made up of 120 different subjects was used. To predict cytomegalovirus infection status, the study combined high-throughput TCR immunosequencing, statistical association of individual TCRs with disease status, and machine learning. A later analysis re-analyzed previously published TCR beta repertoires from several hundred donors and added high-resolution HLA genotyping to study TCR occurrence patterns. Rather than using new phenotypic data, the later analysis identified candidate immune exposures from TCR beta sequences and from how often those sequences occurred across donors. To decide whether each TCR beta V gene segment behaved as functional or pseudogenic, an earlier analysis of 587 of the donors relied on high-throughput TCR beta sequencing. Donor age, sex, ethnicity and CMV serostatus were compiled alongside the repertoire data. A later genetic analysis took genome-wide SNP genotypes for about 65% of the 666 donors and used that subset as a discovery cohort. All discovery cohort repertoires had been generated on a single sequencing platform. HLA typing covered class I and class II loci at four-digit resolution. The number of typed donors differed by locus: about 629-640 for A, B, C, DRB1 and DQB1; 500 to 550 for DQA1; some 590 for DPA1; and around 490 for DPB1. Roughly 5 DR-DQ haplotypes were handled as single units for association and clustering, since linkage in the cohort was strong. Among some 400 genotyped donors of the cohort, an average of roughly 230,000 unique TCR beta nucleotide sequences was sequenced per donor, of which about 19% were non-productive.

The paper as a whole reports these results and caveats: When HLA alleles, especially DR and DQ, strongly co-occurred, attributing TCR associations to individual alleles was difficult. The only immune exposure information available for the cohort was CMV serostatus. A cluster of highly shared sequence variants was judged likely to represent a technical artifact of the sequencing pipeline. Roughly 17 rarely observed V segments, including chromosome 9 orphons, were excluded from the earlier analysis of 550 to 700 of the donors because counts were too low. An association between a missense DCLRE1C variant and V-gene and J-gene trimming of TCR beta chains was found in a later genetic analysis and replicated in an independent cohort. In a later analysis, the rate of TCR association differed among HLA loci, with DRB1 alleles having the most associated TCRs and HLA-C alleles having the fewest. In an earlier analysis of under 600 of the donors, most TCR beta V segments were observed in productive rearrangements about 87% or about 30% of the time, broadly matching IMGT annotations. A later genetic analysis reported fewer N-insertions in productive TCRs among donors in an Asian-associated ancestry cluster than the roughly 640-donor mean. A later analysis associated about 18,000 TCR beta sequences with specific HLA alleles at a false discovery rate of 0.05. The authors suggested that the approach could potentially be generalized to other disease states and immunological phenotypes. According to a later analysis, parvovirus B19, influenza, CMV and Epstein-Barr virus appeared linked to several top co-occurrence clusters. Correlated functional status among segregating V segments might reflect linkage disequilibrium, but an unknown experimental factor could not be ruled out. Most TCR sequences were observed very rarely across donors, whereas some public TCRs were present in many individuals. Most CMV-associated TCR beta chains appeared to be HLA-restricted in a later analysis, and the HLA associations seemed to be driven largely by CMV exposure. Roughly uniform sequencing depth across donors was assumed in presence/absence analyses, although this assumption may not hold. In this cohort, only TCR beta chains were sequenced, and detectable features were limited by the absence of alpha or paired-chain data. Compared with equally common non-associated chains, HLA-associated TCR beta chains in a later analysis were more clonally expanded and had lower generation probabilities. The 87-base-pair reads could not distinguish some IMGT-functional V segments, including TRBV6-2 and TRBV6-3, so those segments were excluded. Because HLA typing was unavailable for some donors at each locus, only the typed subset was used in association tests. The study gave a list of about 150 TCR beta chains associated with cytomegalovirus. A few of the identified cytomegalovirus-associated TCR beta chains were confirmed in vitro to be specific for cytomegalovirus antigens. The classifier was reported to diagnose cytomegalovirus status with high specificity and sensitivity in both the original and validation cohorts. A further reported finding was that TCR beta sequences accurately predicted the HLA-A and HLA-B alleles for most subjects in the first cohort.

Points on this clone: This receptor's antigen is unknown. Base quality data are lacking; no much larger clone is found one base away.

Receptors were amplified or captured by the immunoSEQ multiplex PCR assay. A mixture of 60 forward primers for TCR Vbeta segments and 13 reverse primers for TCR Jbeta segments was used in the multiplex PCR. A multiplex PCR assay on genomic DNA amplified the CDR3 region of rearranged TCR beta genes. The amplified TCR beta libraries were sequenced on the Illumina HiSeq System as 87-base-pair reads. In the source study's methods: Across the 500 to 750 repertoires, a later analysis counted about 81 million unique TCR beta chains, 9.5 million to 13 million of which were shared by at least two donors. A nearest-neighbor algorithm error-corrected the raw reads and collapsed the reads into unique sequences, merging closely related sequences to remove PCR and sequencing errors. To assign V, D and J gene segments, CDR3 sequences were aligned to IMGT reference sequences. Each retained sequence needed at least a six-nucleotide match to both a V gene segment and a J gene segment. Rearrangements were called productive when the CDR3 lacked stop codons and stayed in frame with V and J; all others were non-productive. Following IMGT convention, CDR3 was defined as the stretch from the second conserved V-encoded cysteine to the conserved J-encoded phenylalanine. The earlier analysis of some 540 of the donors excluded any sequence lacking an unambiguous match to a single V gene segment. In an earlier analysis of 587 of the donors, V segments were called functional above 56.7% productive rearrangements and were called segregating when the between-donor standard deviation exceeded 5%. A statistical classification framework was developed to diagnose cytomegalovirus status using the catalog of TCR beta chain sequences. V and J gene assignment, in a later analysis, came from comparing TCR nucleotide sequences with IMGT/GENE-DB human TR gene sequences. The TCRdist pipeline was used in a later analysis to assign CDR3 sequences and most-parsimonious VDJ recombination scenarios. In a later analysis, every TCR beta chain was defined by the combination of its CDR3 amino acid sequence and its V-gene family, and reads without a unique V-gene family were dropped. To address suspected cross-contamination and a sequencing artifact, a later analysis removed around 600 highly shared, low-generation-probability nucleotide sequences. For each public chain, a later analysis derived a clonal expansion index from normalized ranks of inferred template counts within each repertoire. In a later analysis, generation probabilities were computed using a VDJ recombination model fitted to out-of-frame rearrangements, and the results were checked against IGoR. In a later analysis, hypergeometric tests were used to score TCR-TCR, TCR-HLA and TCR-CMV co-occurrence, with a repertoire-size bias correction applied to TCR pairs. To estimate false discovery rates, a later analysis permuted the HLA or CMV assignments 20 times. In a later analysis, co-occurring TCRs were grouped using DBSCAN, with TCRdist sequence similarity added in when clustering inside HLA-allele-positive subsets. Co-occurrence clustering excluded repertoires with fewer than 30,000 or more than 120,000 public chains, plus five with anomalous nucleotide sharing. This immuneACCESS table, as held by TCRdb, lists in-frame sequences with V and J called but not all clones. Of the missing ones, under half trace to an unresolved V gene in checked studies; the others have no known cause. D and trimming were read from the DNA, whereas the V and J calls and clone size are those reported in that table. In this sample the table shows some 150,000 clones, roughly 76% of which occur a single time. Roughly 13% of the sample is held by the ten biggest clonotypes.

V was cut back by 4 bases and J by 5 bases, leaving a gap of 18 bases between them. The CDR3, cysteine through phenylalanine, is 15 amino acids long. CDR3 DNA is the only sequence kept; it has 45 bases, read in frame from the first base. Via the germline V gene, CDR1 is SGDLS and CDR2 YYNGEE. In total, approximately 690 healthy bone marrow donors made up the cohort. Cohort members were all nominally healthy when sampled, although unrecorded immune exposures were likely present. The donor was CMV seronegative and belonged to the group of more than 300 seronegative cohort members. Each donor provided a peripheral blood sample, and peripheral blood mononuclear cells were used for TCR beta sequencing. The Qiagen DNeasy Blood Extraction Kit was used to extract genomic DNA from the blood cell samples.

Material for sequencing was PBMCs. This sequence was found in a woman in her forties or fifties in good health and CMV-seronegative. The rearranged segments are TRBV9 and TRBJ2-5; perhaps TRBD2 is the D gene, with 6 bases matching. The DNA sequence follows: TGTGCCAGCAGCCCGAGGGGCGGGGACGGGGAGACCCAGTACTTC. The resulting protein is CASSPRGGDGETQYF.